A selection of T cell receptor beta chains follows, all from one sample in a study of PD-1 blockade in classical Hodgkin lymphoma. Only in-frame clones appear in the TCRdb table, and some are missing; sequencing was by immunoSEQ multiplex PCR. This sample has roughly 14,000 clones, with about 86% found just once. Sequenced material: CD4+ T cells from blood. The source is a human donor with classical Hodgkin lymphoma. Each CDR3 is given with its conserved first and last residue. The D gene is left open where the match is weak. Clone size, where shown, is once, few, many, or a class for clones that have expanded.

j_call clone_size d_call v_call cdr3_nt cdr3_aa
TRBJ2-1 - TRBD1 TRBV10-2 TGCGCCAGCAGAGACACGGGACAGGCCAATGAGCAGTTCTTC CASRDTGQANEQFF
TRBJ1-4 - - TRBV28 TGTGCCAGTGGACCTGGAAAACTGTTTTTT CASGPGKLFF
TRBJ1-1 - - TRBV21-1 TGTGCCAGCAGCAAATTAGCAGGGTGGGAATTGAACACTGAAGCTTTCTTT CASSKLAGWELNTEAFF
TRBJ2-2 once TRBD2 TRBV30 TGTGCCTGGAGTGTACTACTAGCGGTCAACACCGGGGAGCTGTTTTTT CAWSVLLAVNTGELFF
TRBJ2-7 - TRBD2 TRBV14 TGTGCCAGCAGCCAAGTGGCTAGCGGGAGTCAGTCCCTCGAGCAGTACTTC CASSQVASGSQSLEQYF
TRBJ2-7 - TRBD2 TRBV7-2 TGTGCCAGCAGCTCCTGGACTAGCGAATTCTACGAGCAGTACTTC CASSSWTSEFYEQYF
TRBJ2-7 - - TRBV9 TGTGCCAGCAGCGTAGGGACCTACTCAGCCTACGAGCAGTACTTC CASSVGTYSAYEQYF
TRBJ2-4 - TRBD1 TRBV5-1 TGCGCCAGCAGCTCTTACCCACAGGGGAATATGGGCAAAAACATTCAGTACTTC CASSSYPQGNMGKNIQYF
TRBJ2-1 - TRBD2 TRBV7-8 TGTGCCAGCAGCTTTTCGTCTAGCGGGATCAATGAGCAGTTCTTC CASSFSSSGINEQFF
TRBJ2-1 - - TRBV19 TGTGCCAGTAGTATAGATCCCAGCGGGAGTAGGGGGCCGAATGAGCAGTTCTTC CASSIDPSGSRGPNEQFF
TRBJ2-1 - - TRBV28 TGTGCCAGCAGTTTTTGGGGAGGGGGACTTGGAAACAATGAGCAGTTCTTC CASSFWGGGLGNNEQFF
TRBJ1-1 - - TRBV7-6 TGTGCCAGCAGCTTAGCTGGGGTTACTGAAGCTTTCTTT CASSLAGVTEAFF
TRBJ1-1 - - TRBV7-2 TGTGCCAGCAGCTCGCGGGGGGGGCCAGGGCACACTGAAGCTTTCTTT CASSSRGGPGHTEAFF
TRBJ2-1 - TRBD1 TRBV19 TGTGCCAGTAGTACCCAGGGGGCGAAGGGAAATGAGCAGTTCTTC CASSTQGAKGNEQFF
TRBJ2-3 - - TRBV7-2 TGTGCCAGCAGCTTGTTGACAGTCAATCAGTATTTT CASSLLTVNQYF
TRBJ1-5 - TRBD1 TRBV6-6 TGTGCCAGCAGTTACTGGACAGGGAACCGGGATCAGCCCCAGCATTTT CASSYWTGNRDQPQHF
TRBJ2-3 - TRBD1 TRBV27 TGTGCCAGCAGTAGGGTGGACAGGGGAAAAGATACGCAGTATTTT CASSRVDRGKDTQYF
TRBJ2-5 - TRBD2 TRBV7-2 TGTGCCAGCAGCCTCGGGACTAGCGGGGGCCAAGAGACCCAGTACTTC CASSLGTSGGQETQYF
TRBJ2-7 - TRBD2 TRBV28 TGTGCCAGCAGAAGCGCATCGGGGGGGAACTACGAGCAGTACTTC CASRSASGGNYEQYF
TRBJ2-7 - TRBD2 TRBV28 TGTGCCAGCATAGCGGGTGGGAAGCACGAGCAGTACTTC CASIAGGKHEQYF
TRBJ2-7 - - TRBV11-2 TGTGCCAGCAGCTTAGCGGGGTGGGAGCAGTACTTC CASSLAGWEQYF
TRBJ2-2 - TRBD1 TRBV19 TGTGCCAGTAGTACGACAGGGGGCGCGGGTACCGGGGAGCTGTTTTTT CASSTTGGAGTGELFF
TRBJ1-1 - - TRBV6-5 TGTGCCACGACGAGGACCTTTTTCCCCCCTGAAGCTTTCTTT CATTRTFFPPEAFF
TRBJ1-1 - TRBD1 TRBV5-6 TGTGCCAGCAGCATAGGACAGGCAAGGGCTGAAGCTTTCTTT CASSIGQARAEAFF
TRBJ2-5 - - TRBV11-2 TGTGCCAGCAGGGAACAGGACCCTGATTTGGAGACCCAGTACTTC CASREQDPDLETQYF
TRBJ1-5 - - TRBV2 TGTGCCAGCAGGGGAAACAGGGGCAATCAGCCCCAGCATTTT CASRGNRGNQPQHF
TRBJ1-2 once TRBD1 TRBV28 TGTGCCAGCAGTTTATCGGGGACAGGGCGAGCTGGCTACACCTTC CASSLSGTGRAGYTF
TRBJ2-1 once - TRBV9 TGTGCCAGCAGCGTCCAGGGTGGTGAGAACAATGAGCAGTTCTTC CASSVQGGENNEQFF
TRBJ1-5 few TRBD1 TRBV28 TGTGCCAGCAGTTCCTGGACAGGGAGTAAGCAGCCCCAGCATTTT CASSSWTGSKQPQHF
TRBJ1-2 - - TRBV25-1 TGTGCCAGCAGTGACCCACATGGGGGGGGCTATGGCTACACCTTC CASSDPHGGGYGYTF
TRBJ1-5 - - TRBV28 TGTGCCAGCACTTTCCGGGGCCGGACACGGCGGAGCAATCAGCCCCAGCATTTT CASTFRGRTRRSNQPQHF
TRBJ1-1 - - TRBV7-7 TGTGCCAGCAGCTCCTCGAGGAACACTGAAGCTTTCTTT CASSSSRNTEAFF
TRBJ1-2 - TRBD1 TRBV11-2 TGTGCCAGCAGTTACGGGACAGACTATGGCTACACCTTC CASSYGTDYGYTF
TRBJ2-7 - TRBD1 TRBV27 TGTGCCAGCAGTTTGTACAGCCCGGGACAGGGCAACCACGAGCAGTACTTC CASSLYSPGQGNHEQYF
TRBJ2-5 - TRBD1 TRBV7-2 TGTGCCAGCAGCCGACAGGGGGTTTACCAAGAGACCCAGTACTTC CASSRQGVYQETQYF
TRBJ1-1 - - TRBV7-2 TGTGCCAGCAGCTTCGGAGGAAACACTGAAGCTTTCTTT CASSFGGNTEAFF
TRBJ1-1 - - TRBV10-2 TGCGCCAGCAGCCGCGGTGGGAACACTGAAGCTTTCTTT CASSRGGNTEAFF
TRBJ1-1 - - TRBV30 TGTGCCTGGAGGGCTAGTCGGGTAGGAGGGGAAGCTTTCTTT CAWRASRVGGEAFF
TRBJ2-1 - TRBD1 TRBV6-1 TGTGCCAGCAGACGACAGGGGGGGGGCAATGAGCAGTTCTTC CASRRQGGGNEQFF
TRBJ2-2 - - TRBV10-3 TGTGCCATCAGTGACCGAGCCGGGGAGCTGTTTTTT CAISDRAGELFF
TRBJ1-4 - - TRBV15 TGTGCCACCAGCAGAGATTTCGGGGATGAAAAACTGTTTTTT CATSRDFGDEKLFF
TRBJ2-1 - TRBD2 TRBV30 TGTGCCTGGAGTCGGGCTAGCGGGCGGGGAAATGAGCAGTTCTTC CAWSRASGRGNEQFF
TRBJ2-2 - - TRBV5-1 TGCGCCAGCAGCTTGGTGGAGTCGAACACCGGGGAGCTGTTTTTT CASSLVESNTGELFF
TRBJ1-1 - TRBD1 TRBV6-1 TGTGCCAGCAGTGAACCCGACAGGGTGAACACTGAAGCTTTCTTT CASSEPDRVNTEAFF
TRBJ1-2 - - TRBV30 TGTGCCTGGAGAGTATCCTATGGCTACACCTTC CAWRVSYGYTF
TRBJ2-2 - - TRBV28 TGTGCCAGCGCTTTAGGGGGGAACACCGGGGAGCTGTTTTTT CASALGGNTGELFF
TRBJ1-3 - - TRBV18 TGTGCCAGCTCACCGCACCATCTGACAGGACTTGGAAACACCATATATTTT CASSPHHLTGLGNTIYF
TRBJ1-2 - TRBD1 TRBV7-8 TGTGCCAGCAGCTTAGACAGGGGGCGCGGCTATGGCTACACCTTC CASSLDRGRGYGYTF
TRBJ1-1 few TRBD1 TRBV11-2 TGTGCCAGCAGCTTAGGACAGGGGTCGGGCACTGAAGCTTTCTTT CASSLGQGSGTEAFF
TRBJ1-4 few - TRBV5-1 TGCGCCAGCAGCTTGTCCGGGGGTGCGAACGAAAAACTGTTTTTT CASSLSGGANEKLFF
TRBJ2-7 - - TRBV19 TGTGCCAGGCCGGGGGCGGGATCCTCCTACGAGCAGTACTTC CARPGAGSSYEQYF
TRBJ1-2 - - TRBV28 TGTGCCAGCACCCCGGTGCCTCCGAACTATGGCTACACCTTC CASTPVPPNYGYTF
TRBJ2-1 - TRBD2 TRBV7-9 TGTGCCAGCAGCGTATGGACTAGCGGGATTAATGAGCAGTTCTTC CASSVWTSGINEQFF
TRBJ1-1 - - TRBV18 TGTGCCAGCTCACGGGGGGAGAACACTGAAGCTTTCTTT CASSRGENTEAFF
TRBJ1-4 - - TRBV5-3 TGTGCCAGAAGCTTGGCCGGGGGGGCCGCTAATGAAAAACTGTTTTTT CARSLAGGAANEKLFF
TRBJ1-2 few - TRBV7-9 TGTGCCAGCAGCCAGCGCGGGGGCTACACCTTC CASSQRGGYTF
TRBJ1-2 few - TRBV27 TGTGCCAGCAGGAAGATACAGGGAACTAACTATGGCTACACCTTC CASRKIQGTNYGYTF